The source of this T cell receptor (beta chain) is a study of blood T cell repertoires in COVID-19. Looking at the study overall: COVID-19 samples, acute and convalescent, were from the United States, Italy and Spain. T cells, B-cell-depleted T cells, or PBMCs provided the cDNA or gDNA that served as material.

Germline CDR1 reads SGHTA; CDR2 reads FQGTGA. There are 13 residues in the CDR3. Trimming took 3 bases from V and 9 from J; bases not matched to a gene: 4. Per the original data handling: Amplification of reference gene primers provided the estimated nucleated cell counts. The assay was immunoSEQ multiplex PCR, and TCRdb's table has in-frame clones only and misses some. V and J calls and clone size are as listed in that table; D and trimming were resolved from the DNA. The profile covers 120,000 to 150,000 clones, with about nine tenths appearing a single time and around 26% taken by the ten largest.

The clonotype was recovered from a human donor in a cohort sampled during active COVID-19. The material sequenced was peripheral blood. This chain joins TRBV7-3 and TRBJ2-1; 8 positions match TRBD2. The CDR3 spells CASSFGGGPEQFF. CDR3 nucleotides: TGTGCCAGCAGCTTTGGCGGGGGGCCTGAGCAGTTCTTC.